This TCR beta chain was captured in a study of PD-1 blockade in classical Hodgkin lymphoma. Study findings and constraints: In CD4+ cells, TCR diversity went up significantly by C4D1, but in CD8+ cells it did not. There remain no defined causes for the repertoire differences, which possibly reflect disease activity or prior therapy. Newly diagnosed patients were reported to start with lower TCR diversity than healthy donors.

Turning to this clone: Its specificity is not known.

Germline V gene lookup returns CDR1 MNHNS and CDR2 SASEGT. The CDR3 is 13 residues long. V gave up 8 bases and J gave up 3 bases, with 8 bases separating them. Indicated time point: cycle 4 day 1 (C4D1), after less than 7 weeks of nivolumab. Relapse after autologous stem cell transplantation occurred in every patient, and brentuximab vedotin exposure varied. Relapsed/refractory classical Hodgkin lymphoma patients had complete, partial or progressive responses. Using immunoSEQ multiplex PCR, the repertoire was profiled, and TCRdb retains in-frame clones only, with some absent. This sample has 15,000 to 20,000 clones; roughly 65% occur once, and the top ten carry almost 8%.

This material consisted of peripheral blood mononuclear cells (PBMCs), taken before the fourth cycle of nivolumab. This sequence originates from a human donor with classical Hodgkin lymphoma. V gene TRBV6-1 combines with J gene TRBJ1-6; D is unclear. The CDR3 sequence: CASGEVYNSPLHF. The CDR3 region has the DNA TGTGCCAGCGGAGAGGTCTATAATTCACCCCTCCACTTT.